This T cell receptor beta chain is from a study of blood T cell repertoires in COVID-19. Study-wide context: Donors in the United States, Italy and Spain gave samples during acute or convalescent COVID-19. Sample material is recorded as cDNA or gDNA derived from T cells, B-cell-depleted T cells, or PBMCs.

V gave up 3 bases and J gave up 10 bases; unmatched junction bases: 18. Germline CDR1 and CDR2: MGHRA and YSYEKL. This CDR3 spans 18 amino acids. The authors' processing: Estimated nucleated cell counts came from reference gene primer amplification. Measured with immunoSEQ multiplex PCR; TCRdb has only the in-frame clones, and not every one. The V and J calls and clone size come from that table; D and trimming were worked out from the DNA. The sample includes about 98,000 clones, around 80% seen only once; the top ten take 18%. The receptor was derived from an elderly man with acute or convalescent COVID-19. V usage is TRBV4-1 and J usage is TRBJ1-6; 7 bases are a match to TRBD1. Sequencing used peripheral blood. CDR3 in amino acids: CASSHSGQQFSRISPLHF. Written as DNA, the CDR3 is TGCGCCAGCAGCCATTCGGGACAGCAGTTCTCCCGTATCTCACCCCTCCACTTT.